These 30 T cell receptor beta chains originate from one sample sequenced in a study of regulatory T cells in long-lasting Graves disease. Libraries of TCR beta came from iRepertoire HTBI primers plus Arm-PCR of CDR3 regions. TCRdb passed the multiplex PCR reads through MiXCR, listing each CDR3 protein once. The sample carries fewer than 550,000 distinct CDR3 sequences, about a sixth recorded once. The time point denotes: newly diagnosed GD, antithyroid drugs for less than 3 months. PBMCs provided the RNA from which the TCR library was made. This same sample was also part of a study on T cells in Graves' hyperthyroidism and ophthalmopathy.

The material sequenced was peripheral blood mononuclear cells (PBMCs), taken at new diagnosis, from a patient treated with antithyroid drugs. Receptors were obtained from a woman in her late teens or twenties with Graves disease.

This clonotype has a handful of counts. The chain joins TRBV3-1 to TRBJ1-2, with D tentatively TRBD1 (5 bases). Deletions cut 3 bases from V and 5 bases from J, with 10 bases between. Looked up from germline, CDR1 is LGHDT and CDR2 is YNNKEL (reference sequence). The CDR3 spans 13 residues. The CDR3 loop is CASSQGLTYGYTF. CDR3 in DNA: TGTGCCAGCAGCCAGGGGCTTACTTATGGCTACACCTTC. Variable domain in full (rest from reference TRBV3-1 and TRBJ1-2): DTAVSQTPKYLVTQMGNDKSIKCEQNLGHDTMYWYKQDSKKFLKIMFSYNNKELIINETVPNRFSPKSPDKAHLNLHINSLELGDSAVYFCASSQGLTYGYTFGSGTRLTVV.

This clonotype was seen only a few times. The junction shows a germline mismatch at one end, possibly a read error. The rearrangement uses TRBV9 and TRBJ2-2; 7 bases agree with TRBD1. This CDR3 is 15 amino acids long. Germline CDR1 SGDLS, CDR2 YYNGEE. CDR3 bases: TGTGCCAGCAGCCAAGGGGGCTGGGGCACCGGGGAGCCGTTTTTT. Amino acid sequence: CASSQGGWGTGEPFF.

This clonotype was counted a few times. The chain uses TRBV5-6 and TRBJ2-5; 8 bases are shared with TRBD2. Germline loops: CDR1 SGHDT, CDR2 YYEEEE. Unmatched junction bases numbered 7, after V lost 3 bases and J lost 6 bases. CDR3 size: 14 residues. The CDR3 DNA reads TGTGCCAGCAGCTGGCCCAGCGGGAGAAAGACCCAGTACTTC. It encodes CASSWPSGRKTQYF.

This clonotype was observed many times. The V call is TRBV3-1, the J call TRBJ2-7; D ambiguous. The germline V gene encodes CDR1 LGHDT and CDR2 YNNKEL (reference sequence). The CDR3 is 11 amino acids. Trimming left V 5 bases short and J 3 bases short, with 5 bases between. CDR3 protein: CASSGNYEQYF. The DNA of the CDR3 is TGTGCCAGCAGCGGGAACTACGAGCAGTACTTC.

This clonotype was detected a few times. This sequence joins TRBV19 and TRBJ2-1; 8 bases are shared with TRBD1. The CDR3 spans 15 residues. After removal of 6 bases from V and 6 bases from J, the junction contained 10 bases not matched to a gene. In germline, CDR1 is LNHDA, CDR2 SQIVND (reference sequence). The CDR3 loop reads CASRLQGALANEQFF. DNA for the CDR3: TGTGCCAGTAGGCTTCAGGGGGCGTTGGCCAATGAGCAGTTCTTC.

This clonotype was recorded once. The J gene is TRBJ2-1, the V gene TRBV7-8; 14 bases line up with TRBD2. The CDR3 covers 16 residues. V dropped 4 bases and J dropped 6; count of bases not matched to a gene: 5. Germline V gene data show CDR1 as SGHVS and CDR2 as FQNEAQ. CDR3 residues: CASSYTGLAGANEQFF. The CDR3 bases are TGTGCCAGCAGCTATACGGGACTAGCGGGAGCCAATGAGCAGTTCTTC.

This clonotype showed up many times. The chain employs TRBV2 and TRBJ2-7; D remains unclear. CDR1 and CDR2 (germline): SNHLY, FYNNEI. CDR3 length: 11 residues. V was shortened by 5 bases and J by 2 bases, with 4 bases between the two germline ends. The CDR3 region is CASSLPYEQYF. The CDR3 nucleotides read TGTGCCAGCAGTCTGCCCTACGAGCAGTACTTC.

This clonotype was detected only a few times. The chain has TRBV9 and TRBJ1-6, with D perhaps TRBD1 (5 bases). V was clipped by 3 bases and J by 7 bases, with 11 bases between them. Germline CDR1 and CDR2: SGDLS and YYNGEE. This CDR3 is 14 amino acids long. CDR3 DNA sequence: TGTGCCAGCAGCGGGGGGGACGGAAATTCACCCCTCCACTTT. Encoded protein: CASSGGDGNSPLHF.

This clonotype was seen a few times. The chain joins TRBV7-9 to TRBJ2-5, with 9 bases fitting TRBD2. CDR1 is SEHNR, CDR2 FQNEAQ, per germline (reference sequence). The CDR3 spans 17 residues. Trimming at V came to 1 base and at J to 2 bases, leaving 8 bases not matched to a gene. As DNA, the CDR3 is TGTGCCAGCAGCTTAGGACCGGGACTAGCTACTCAAGAGACCCAGTACTTC. It yields the protein CASSLGPGLATQETQYF.

The table lists this clonotype with many counts. In nucleotides, the CDR3 is TGCAGTGCTAGAGGGCAGGGGGCCACAGATACGCAGTATTTT. It is translated as CSARGQGATDTQYF. V is TRBV20-1 and J is TRBJ2-3; 8 nucleotides align to TRBD1. CDR3 length: 14 amino acids. Germline loops: CDR1 DFQATT, CDR2 SNEGSKA (reference sequence). The trim removed 1 base at V and 2 bases at J, leaving 2 bases unmatched.

The rearrangement links TRBV24-1 to TRBJ2-3; the D gene is possibly TRBD2 (6 bases). This CDR3 region has 13 residues. The germline V gene has CDR1 KGHDR and CDR2 SFDVKD. With 5 bases removed from V and 3 bases from J, the gap between germline ends came to 8 bases. In nucleotides, the CDR3 is TGTGCCACCAGTGGCGGGGCAACAGATACGCAGTATTTT. Residues: CATSGGATDTQYF.

This clonotype was detected a few times. The V call is TRBV18, the J call TRBJ1-2, with D possibly matching TRBD1 (5 bases). This CDR3 is built from 15 residues. CDR1 and CDR2 from the germline V gene are KGHSH and LQKENI. V was pared by 3 bases and J by 2 bases, with 13 bases between. The CDR3 spells CASSPRDSKNYGYTF. DNA of the CDR3: TGTGCCAGCTCACCTCGAGACAGCAAAAACTATGGCTACACCTTC.

This clonotype was recorded a few times. J is TRBJ2-7 and V is TRBV20-1; no clear D. The CDR3 sequence is 14 residues long. Trimming stripped 1 base from V and 3 bases from J, with 13 bases between. Germline loops: CDR1 DFQATT, CDR2 SNEGSKA (reference sequence). The CDR3 protein is CSARVSAVNYEQYF. In DNA form, the CDR3 reads TGCAGTGCTAGAGTGAGTGCAGTAAACTACGAGCAGTACTTC.

The J gene is TRBJ2-1, the V gene TRBV20-1; 9 bases are shared with TRBD2. The V segment lost 1 base and the J segment 6 bases; nucleotides outside the gene matches: 7. CDR1 DFQATT and CDR2 SNEGSKA come from the germline V gene (reference sequence). CDR3 length equals 15 residues. CDR3 sequence reads: CSARAFGLAINEQFF. In DNA form, the CDR3 reads TGCAGTGCTAGAGCGTTCGGACTAGCGATCAATGAGCAGTTCTTC.

At least ten counts were recorded for this clonotype. This chain connects TRBV5-1 to TRBJ2-3, with 8 bases lining up with TRBD1. The germline gives CDR1 SGHRS, CDR2 YFSETQ. The CDR3 is 16 residues long. The V and J ends lost 3 bases and 3 bases, in that order; junction bases with no gene match: 9. The CDR3 loop reads CASSSQGAIWTDTQYF. Written as DNA, the CDR3 is TGCGCCAGCAGCTCGCAGGGGGCAATTTGGACAGATACGCAGTATTTT.

This clonotype was counted ten times or more. V usage is TRBV12-3 or TRBV12-4 and J usage is TRBJ2-1; the D call may be TRBD1 or TRBD2 (5 bases each). Between the trimmed V and J ends, which lost 6 bases and 9 bases, there was a span of 9 bases. This CDR3 comprises 11 residues. This CDR3 reads CASSVGGEQFF. CDR3 in DNA: TGTGCCAGCAGCGTTGGGGGTGAGCAGTTCTTC.

The rearrangement links TRBV6-1 to TRBJ2-7; D is unresolved. The germline CDR1 and CDR2 sequences are MNHNS and SASEGT. Trimming stripped 9 bases from V and 5 bases from J, with 11 bases between. CDR3 length equals 11 residues. DNA for the CDR3: TGTGCCAGTCGTATCGATAACGAGCAGTACTTC. It encodes CASRIDNEQYF.

This clonotype was picked up many times. The chain couples TRBV3-1 to TRBJ1-1; the match to TRBD1 covers 9 bases. The CDR3 has 14 amino acids. CDR1 is LGHDT, CDR2 YNNKEL, per germline (reference sequence). V lost 4 bases, J lost 6 bases, and 6 bases stayed unmatched. In DNA, the CDR3 is TGTGCCAGCAGCCTCGGGACAGGGTTCCCTGAAGCTTTCTTT. The encoded protein is CASSLGTGFPEAFF.

The chain is built from TRBV13 and TRBJ2-1, with TRBD2 matching 9 bases. The CDR3 loop spans 18 amino acids. Germline trimming cut 5 bases from V and 8 bases from J; bases unmatched to any gene: 19. CDR1 and CDR2 (germline): PRHDT, FYEKMQ (reference sequence). The CDR3 DNA is TGTGCCAGCAGCCACACGGGGGGGGCTAGCGGGGCCAATTATGAGCAGTTCTTC. The encoded protein is CASSHTGGASGANYEQFF. The full variable domain, in which reference TRBV13 and TRBJ2-1 provide the parts outside the CDR3, is AAGVIQSPRHLIKEKRETATLKCYPIPRHDTVYWYQQGPGQDPQFLISFYEKMQSDKGSIPDRFSAQQFSDYHSELNMSSLELGDSALYFCASSHTGGASGANYEQFFGPGTRLTVL.

V is TRBV10-3 and J is TRBJ2-1; 12 bases align to TRBD2. The CDR3 is made up of 15 amino acids. V gave up 9 bases and J gave up 5 bases; unmatched junction bases: 8. The germline CDR1 and CDR2 sequences are ENHRY and SYGVKD. The CDR3 here is CAMGGLAGADNEQFF. CDR3 DNA sequence: TGTGCCATGGGGGGACTAGCGGGTGCCGACAATGAGCAGTTCTTC.

This clonotype was counted a few times. The J gene is TRBJ2-1, the V gene TRBV10-3; D ambiguous. CDR3 length: 15 amino acids. The germline V gene has CDR1 ENHRY and CDR2 SYGVKD. Trimming stripped 4 bases from V and 5 bases from J, with 15 bases between. CDR3 nucleotides: TGTGCCATCAGTGTTACTACGCCAGGACACAATGAGCAGTTCTTC. Its protein is CAISVTTPGHNEQFF.

In its sample, this clonotype was seen a few times. The V gene is TRBV15, the J gene TRBJ2-1, with 9 positions matching TRBD1. Germline values: CDR1 LNHNV, CDR2 YYDKDF (reference sequence). Trimming at V came to 1 base and at J to 4 bases, leaving 8 bases not matched to a gene. The CDR3 is 17 residues long. This CDR3 is CATSRVIQGAGYNEQFF. CDR3 coding DNA: TGTGCCACCAGCAGAGTTATACAGGGGGCCGGGTACAATGAGCAGTTCTTC.

This clonotype was counted between two and nine times. The chain is built from TRBV12-3 or TRBV12-4 and TRBJ1-2; 7 nucleotides line up with TRBD1. With 3 bases clipped from V and 4 bases from J, the junction kept 2 bases outside the gene matches. The CDR3 runs 13 residues. The CDR3 DNA reads as TGTGCCAGCAGTTTCGGGACAGCCTATGGCTACACCTTC. It codes for CASSFGTAYGYTF.

This clonotype was found many times. The chain employs TRBV5-1 and TRBJ1-1, with D uncertain. The CDR3 is 14 amino acids. Germline V lookup: CDR1 SGHRS, CDR2 YFSETQ. V shed 0 bases and J shed 4 bases, with 10 bases lying between them. The CDR3 nucleotides read TGCGCCAGCAGCTTGGATGAGGGTTCCACTGAAGCTTTCTTT. This gives the protein CASSLDEGSTEAFF.

The sample holds many counts of this clonotype. The V and J genes are TRBV6-1 and TRBJ2-1; tentatively, D is TRBD2 (6 bases). This CDR3 is built from 15 residues. CDR1 and CDR2 from the germline V gene are MNHNS and SASEGT. The V end was cut by 5 bases, the J end by 8 bases, with 19 bases between. Here the CDR3 reads CASSPRPGEGDEQFF. The CDR3 nucleotides are TGTGCCAGCAGTCCCCGTCCGGGAGAGGGCGATGAGCAGTTCTTC.

The V call is TRBV25-1, the J call TRBJ2-7, with TRBD1 identical over 8 bases. The CDR3 length is 14 residues. With 3 bases clipped from V and 4 bases from J, the junction kept 5 bases outside the gene matches. Germline V gene sequence: CDR1 MGHDK, CDR2 SYGVNS. The chain's CDR3 is CASSDGDRTYEQYF. The CDR3 bases are TGTGCCAGCAGTGACGGGGACAGGACGTACGAGCAGTACTTC.

In this sample, this clonotype turned up many times. This chain connects TRBV27 to TRBJ1-1, with D possibly TRBD1 on 5 matching bases. This CDR3 region has 17 residues. The germline V gene has CDR1 MNHEY and CDR2 SMNVEV (reference sequence). V was trimmed by 2 bases and J by 4 bases, leaving 20 bases between them. CDR3 in amino acids: CASSLHTGTDTGTEAFF. In nucleotides, the CDR3 is TGTGCCAGCAGTTTACATACCGGGACGGACACAGGCACTGAAGCTTTCTTT.

There are many counts of this clonotype. The chain has TRBV5-6 and TRBJ2-7; 8 bases match TRBD2. Trimming at V came to 1 base and at J to 4 bases, leaving 4 bases not matched to a gene. The CDR3 has 14 residues. Germline CDR1 reads SGHDT; CDR2 reads YYEEEE. In DNA, the CDR3 is TGTGCCAGCAGCTTGCGGGGGGGGCTATACGAGCAGTACTTC. It specifies CASSLRGGLYEQYF.

This clonotype was recorded many times. The rearrangement joins TRBV30 to TRBJ2-1; D uncertain. CDR3 length: 12 amino acids. The ends were cut back, 7 bases at V and 4 bases at J, with 11 bases in the middle. Germline lookup yields CDR1 GTSNPN and CDR2 SVGIG (reference sequence). CDR3 sequence reads: CASLVFYNEQFF. CDR3 sequence (DNA): TGTGCCTCCTTGGTCTTTTACAATGAGCAGTTCTTC. The variable domain in full, with the rest retrieved from reference TRBV30 and TRBJ2-1, is SQTIHQWPATLVQPVGSPLSLECTVEGTSNPNLYWYRQAAGRGLQLLFYSVGIGQISSEVPQNLSASRPQDRQFILSSKKLLLSDSGFYLCASLVFYNEQFFGPGTRLTVL.

This clonotype showed up just a few times. The chain carries TRBV5-1 and TRBJ2-5; 9 nucleotides agree with TRBD2. Looked up from germline, CDR1 is SGHRS and CDR2 is YFSETQ. V was pared by 1 base and J by 2 bases, with 9 bases of the junction left unmatched. The CDR3 is 17 amino acids. Here the CDR3 DNA reads TGCGCCAGCAGCTTGCTTGTCACTAGCGGGTCTCAAGAGACCCAGTACTTC. It is translated as CASSLLVTSGSQETQYF. The variable domain in full, completed from reference TRBV5-1 and TRBJ2-5, reads KAGVTQTPRYLIKTRGQQVTLSCSPISGHRSVSWYQQTPGQGLQFLFEYFSETQRNKGNFPGRFSGRQFSNSRSEMNVSTLELGDSALYLCASSLLVTSGSQETQYFGPGTRLLVL.